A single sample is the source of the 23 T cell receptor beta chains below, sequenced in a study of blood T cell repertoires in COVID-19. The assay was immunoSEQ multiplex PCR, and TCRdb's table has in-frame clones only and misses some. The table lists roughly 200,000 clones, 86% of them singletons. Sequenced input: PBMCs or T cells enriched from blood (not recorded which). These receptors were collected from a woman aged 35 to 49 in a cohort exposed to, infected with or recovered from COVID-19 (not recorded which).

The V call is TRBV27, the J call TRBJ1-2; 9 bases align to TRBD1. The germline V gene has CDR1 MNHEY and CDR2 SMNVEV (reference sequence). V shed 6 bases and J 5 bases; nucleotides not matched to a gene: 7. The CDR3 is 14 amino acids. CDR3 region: CASSEQGAGYGYTF. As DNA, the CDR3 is TGTGCCAGCAGCGAACAGGGGGCAGGGTATGGCTACACCTTC.

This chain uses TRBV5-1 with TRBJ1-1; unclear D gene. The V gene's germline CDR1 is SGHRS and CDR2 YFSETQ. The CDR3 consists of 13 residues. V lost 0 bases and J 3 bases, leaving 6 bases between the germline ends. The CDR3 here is CASSLEHYTEAFF. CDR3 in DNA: TGCGCCAGCAGCTTGGAGCACTACACTGAAGCTTTCTTT.

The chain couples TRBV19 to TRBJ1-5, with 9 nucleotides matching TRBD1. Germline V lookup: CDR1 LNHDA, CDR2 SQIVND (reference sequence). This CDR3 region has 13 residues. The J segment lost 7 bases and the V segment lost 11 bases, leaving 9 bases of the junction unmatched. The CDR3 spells CASTGGIGQPQHF. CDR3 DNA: TGTGCCTCAACAGGGGGCATAGGACAGCCCCAGCATTTT.

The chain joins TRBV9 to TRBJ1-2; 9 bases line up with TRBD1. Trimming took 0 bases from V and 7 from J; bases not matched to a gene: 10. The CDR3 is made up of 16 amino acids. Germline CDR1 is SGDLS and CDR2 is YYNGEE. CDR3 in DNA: TGTGCCAGCAGCGTAGATCAGGGGACAGGGTCACTTGGCTACACCTTC. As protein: CASSVDQGTGSLGYTF.

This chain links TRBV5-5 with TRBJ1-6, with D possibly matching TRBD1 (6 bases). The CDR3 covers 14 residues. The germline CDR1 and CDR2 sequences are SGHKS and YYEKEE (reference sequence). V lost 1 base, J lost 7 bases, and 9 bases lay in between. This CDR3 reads CASSLRTDNSPLHF. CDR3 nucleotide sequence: TGTGCCAGCAGCTTGCGGACAGACAATTCACCCCTCCACTTT. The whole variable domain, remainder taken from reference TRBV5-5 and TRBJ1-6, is DAGVTQSPTHLIKTRGQQVTLRCSPISGHKSVSWYQQVLGQGPQFIFQYYEKEERGRGNFPDRFSARQFPNYSSELNVNALLLGDSALYLCASSLRTDNSPLHFGNGTRLTVT.

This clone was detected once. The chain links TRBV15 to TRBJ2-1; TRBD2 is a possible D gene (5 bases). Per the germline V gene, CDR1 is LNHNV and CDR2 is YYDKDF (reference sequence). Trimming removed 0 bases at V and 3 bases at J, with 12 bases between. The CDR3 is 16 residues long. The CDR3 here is CATSRDYRGNYNEQFF. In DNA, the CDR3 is TGTGCCACCAGCAGAGATTATCGGGGAAACTACAATGAGCAGTTCTTC.

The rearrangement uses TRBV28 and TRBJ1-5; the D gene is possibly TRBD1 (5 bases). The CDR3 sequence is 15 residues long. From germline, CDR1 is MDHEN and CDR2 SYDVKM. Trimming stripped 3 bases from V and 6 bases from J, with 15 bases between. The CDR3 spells CASSFRGGEGQPQHF. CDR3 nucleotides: TGTGCCAGCAGTTTCCGCGGGGGGGAGGGTCAGCCCCAGCATTTT.

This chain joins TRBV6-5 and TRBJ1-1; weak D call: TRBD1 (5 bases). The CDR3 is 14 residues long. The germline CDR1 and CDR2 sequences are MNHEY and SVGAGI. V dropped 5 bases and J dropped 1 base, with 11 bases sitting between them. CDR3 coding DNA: TGTGCCAGCAGTCCGGACACCTGGAACACTGAAGCTTTCTTT. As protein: CASSPDTWNTEAFF.

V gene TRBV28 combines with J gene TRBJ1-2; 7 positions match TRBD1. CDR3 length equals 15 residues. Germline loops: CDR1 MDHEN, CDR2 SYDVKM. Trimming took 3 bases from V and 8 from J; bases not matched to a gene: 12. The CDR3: CASSFGRGGGEGYTF. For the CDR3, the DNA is TGTGCCAGCAGTTTCGGTCGCGGAGGGGGCGAGGGCTACACCTTC.

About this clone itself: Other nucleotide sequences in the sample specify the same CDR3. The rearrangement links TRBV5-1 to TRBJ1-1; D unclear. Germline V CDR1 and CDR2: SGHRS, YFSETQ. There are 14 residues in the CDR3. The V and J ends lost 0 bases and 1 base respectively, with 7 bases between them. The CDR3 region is CASSLGAGNTEAFF. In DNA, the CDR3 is TGCGCCAGCAGCTTGGGGGCCGGGAACACTGAAGCTTTCTTT.

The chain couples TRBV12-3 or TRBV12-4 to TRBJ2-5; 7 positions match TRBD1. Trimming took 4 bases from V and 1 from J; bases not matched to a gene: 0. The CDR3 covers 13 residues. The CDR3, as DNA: TGTGCCAGCAGTTCAGGGGGCCAAGAGACCCAGTACTTC. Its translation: CASSSGGQETQYF.

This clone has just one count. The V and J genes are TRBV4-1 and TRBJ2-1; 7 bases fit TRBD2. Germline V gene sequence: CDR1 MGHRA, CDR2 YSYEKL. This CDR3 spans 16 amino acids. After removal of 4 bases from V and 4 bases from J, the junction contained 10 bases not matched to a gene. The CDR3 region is CASSPRAASGYNEQFF. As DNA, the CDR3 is TGCGCCAGCAGCCCCCGGGCGGCTAGCGGTTACAATGAGCAGTTCTTC.

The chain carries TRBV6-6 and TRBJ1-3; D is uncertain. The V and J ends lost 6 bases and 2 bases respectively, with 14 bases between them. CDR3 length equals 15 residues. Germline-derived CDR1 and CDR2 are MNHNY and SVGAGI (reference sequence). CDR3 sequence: CASSHPRETGNTIYF. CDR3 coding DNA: TGTGCCAGCAGCCATCCCCGGGAAACTGGAAACACCATATATTTT.

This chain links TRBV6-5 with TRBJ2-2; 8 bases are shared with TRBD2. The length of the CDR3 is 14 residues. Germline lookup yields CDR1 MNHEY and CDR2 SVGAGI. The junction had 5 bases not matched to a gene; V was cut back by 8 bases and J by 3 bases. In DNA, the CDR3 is TGTGCCAGCCTGGGGACTAGAGACACCGGGGAGCTGTTTTTT. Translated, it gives CASLGTRDTGELFF.

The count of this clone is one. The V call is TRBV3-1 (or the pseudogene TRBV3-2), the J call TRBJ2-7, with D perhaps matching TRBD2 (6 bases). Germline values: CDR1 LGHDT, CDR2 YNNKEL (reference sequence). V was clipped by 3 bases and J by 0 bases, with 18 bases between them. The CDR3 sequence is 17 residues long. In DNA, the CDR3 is TGTGCCAGCAGCCACCGGCTAGCGAGCCGGTTCTCCTACGAGCAGTACTTC. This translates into CASSHRLASRFSYEQYF.

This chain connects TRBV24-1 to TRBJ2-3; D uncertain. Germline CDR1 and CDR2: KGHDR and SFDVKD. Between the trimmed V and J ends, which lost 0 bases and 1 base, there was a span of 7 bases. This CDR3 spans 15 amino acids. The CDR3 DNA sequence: TGTGCCACCAGTGATTTGCGACAAGGCACAGATACGCAGTATTTT. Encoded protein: CATSDLRQGTDTQYF.

The CDR3 region has the DNA TGTGCCAGTAGTCCCCAGGGGTTGTCGACCTATGGCTACACCTTC. This encodes CASSPQGLSTYGYTF. V is TRBV19 and J is TRBJ1-2, with D maybe TRBD1 (6 bases). This CDR3 has 15 amino acids. The germline V gene has CDR1 LNHDA and CDR2 SQIVND (reference sequence). Trimming pared 5 bases from V and 4 bases from J, leaving 17 bases between.

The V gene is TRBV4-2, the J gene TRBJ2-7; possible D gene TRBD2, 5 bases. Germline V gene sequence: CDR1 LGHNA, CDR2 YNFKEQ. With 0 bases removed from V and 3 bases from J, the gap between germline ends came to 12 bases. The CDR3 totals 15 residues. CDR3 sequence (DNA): TGTGCCAGCAGCCAAGATGAGCGGAGACACTACGAGCAGTACTTC. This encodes CASSQDERRHYEQYF.

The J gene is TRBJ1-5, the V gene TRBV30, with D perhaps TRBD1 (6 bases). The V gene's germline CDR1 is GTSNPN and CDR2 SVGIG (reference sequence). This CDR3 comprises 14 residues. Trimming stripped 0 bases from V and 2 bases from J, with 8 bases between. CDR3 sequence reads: CAWSVAGGNQPQHF. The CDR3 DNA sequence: TGTGCCTGGAGTGTAGCAGGGGGCAATCAGCCCCAGCATTTT.

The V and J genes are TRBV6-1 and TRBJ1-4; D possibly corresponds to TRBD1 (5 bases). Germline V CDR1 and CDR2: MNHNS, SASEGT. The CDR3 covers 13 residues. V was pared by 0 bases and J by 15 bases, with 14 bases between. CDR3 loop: CASSEALVRVLFF. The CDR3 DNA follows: TGTGCCAGCAGTGAAGCGCTGGTCAGGGTTTTGTTTTTT.

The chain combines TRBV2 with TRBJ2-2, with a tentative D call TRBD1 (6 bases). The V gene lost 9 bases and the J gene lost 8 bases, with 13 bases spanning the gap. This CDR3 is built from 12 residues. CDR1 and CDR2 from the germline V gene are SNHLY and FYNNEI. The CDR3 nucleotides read TGTGCCAGTGCCGGGACATCTGGGGAGCTGTTTTTT. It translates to CASAGTSGELFF.

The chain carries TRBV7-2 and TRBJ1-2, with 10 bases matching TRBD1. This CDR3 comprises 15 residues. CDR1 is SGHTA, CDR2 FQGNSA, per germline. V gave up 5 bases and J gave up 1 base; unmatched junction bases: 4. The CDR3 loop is CASSNGQGDNYGYTF. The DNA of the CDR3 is TGTGCCAGCAGCAACGGACAGGGGGATAACTATGGCTACACCTTC.

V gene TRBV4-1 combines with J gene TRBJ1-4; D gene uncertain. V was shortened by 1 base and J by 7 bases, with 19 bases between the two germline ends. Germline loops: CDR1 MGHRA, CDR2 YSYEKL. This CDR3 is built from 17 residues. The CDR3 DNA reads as TGCGCCAGCAGCCAAGGGATCGGCAGGAAGGATGGTGAAAAACTGTTTTTT. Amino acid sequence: CASSQGIGRKDGEKLFF.